This TCR beta chain was sequenced in a study of T cell clones after liver transplantation. This clone was recorded a few times. Produced via immunoSEQ multiplex PCR; TCRdb's table is partial and in-frame only. Of 70,000 to 95,000 clones in the sample, roughly 80% were seen once. This CDR3 region has 14 residues. The germline V gene has CDR1 MGHDK and CDR2 SYGVNS. V dropped 2 bases and J dropped 1; count of bases not matched to a gene: 0. This receptor was taken from a human patient who received a liver transplant. Some of the T cells might come from the graft donor. The sample in question was CD4+ T cells from blood, obtained at the 22-month timepoint. The chain has TRBV25-1 and TRBJ1-1; 8 bases line up with TRBD1. The CDR3 sequence: CASSEQGANTEAFF. The CDR3 coding sequence is TGTGCCAGCAGTGAACAGGGGGCGAACACTGAAGCTTTCTTT.